The rows below give T cell receptor beta chains drawn from one sample of a study of blood T cell repertoires in COVID-19. Sequencing used immunoSEQ multiplex PCR; TCRdb keeps in-frame clones, though not all of them. Of 190,000 or so clones listed, about 90% are singletons. The material sequenced was PBMCs or T cells enriched from blood (not recorded which). The receptors stem from a woman aged 18-29 years who had recovered from COVID-19. Both conserved end residues are part of each CDR3. A D gene is named only where the DNA matches it firmly. Rows give clone size only sometimes, using once, few, many, or a class for an expanded clone.

size,J,D,length,V,CDR3,DNA
NA,TRBJ1-1,TRBD1,16,TRBV7-6,CASSLVTGELETEAFF,TGTGCCAGCAGCTTAGTGACAGGGGAATTAGAGACTGAAGCTTTCTTT
few,TRBJ1-5,NA,16,TRBV15,CATSRGGGAGNQPQHF,TGTGCCACCAGCAGAGGAGGCGGGGCGGGCAATCAGCCCCAGCATTTT
NA,TRBJ2-7,NA,13,TRBV15,CATSQVLSYEQYF,TGTGCCACCAGCCAGGTCCTATCCTACGAGCAGTACTTC
NA,TRBJ2-7,NA,14,TRBV9,CASSVGSGRGEQYF,TGTGCCAGCAGCGTAGGGTCGGGGAGAGGCGAGCAGTACTTC
NA,TRBJ2-2,NA,15,TRBV3-1/TRBV3-2,CASSQVGTNTGELFF,TGTGCCAGCAGCCAAGTAGGGACTAACACCGGGGAGCTGTTTTTT
NA,TRBJ1-5,NA,15,TRBV11-2,CASSPRTTSNQPQHF,TGTGCCAGCAGCCCACGGACTACTAGCAATCAGCCCCAGCATTTT
NA,TRBJ2-2,NA,15,TRBV7-9,CASHNLTGNTGELFF,TGTGCCAGCCACAACTTGACAGGGAACACCGGGGAGCTGTTTTTT
NA,TRBJ1-3,TRBD1,18,TRBV9,CASSVGGQPWTSGNTIYF,TGTGCCAGCAGCGTAGGGGGACAGCCCTGGACGTCTGGAAACACCATATATTTT
few,TRBJ1-3,NA,12,TRBV12-3/TRBV12-4,CASSLVGNTIYF,TGTGCCAGCAGTTTAGTAGGAAACACCATATATTTT
NA,TRBJ1-1,NA,14,TRBV7-6,CASSLAGGNTEAFF,TGTGCCAGCAGCTTAGCAGGCGGAAACACTGAAGCTTTCTTT
NA,TRBJ2-1,NA,15,TRBV30,CAWSAAVGLNNEQFF,TGTGCCTGGAGTGCCGCAGTGGGCCTAAACAATGAGCAGTTCTTC
NA,TRBJ2-3,TRBD2,16,TRBV7-6,CASSDSVSGATDTQYF,TGTGCCAGCAGCGATAGCGTTAGCGGGGCCACAGATACGCAGTATTTT
few,TRBJ2-4,NA,17,TRBV3-1/TRBV3-2,CASSQPTVGLAKNIQYF,TGTGCCAGCAGCCAACCCACGGTGGGACTAGCCAAAAACATTCAGTACTTC
few,TRBJ2-7,TRBD2,15,TRBV2,CASSLGGGGSYEQYF,TGTGCCAGCAGCCTGGGCGGGGGTGGATCCTACGAGCAGTACTTC
NA,TRBJ1-4,NA,15,TRBV27,CASSSTVSTNEKLFF,TGTGCCAGCAGTTCGACAGTTTCAACTAATGAAAAACTGTTTTTT
once,TRBJ1-1,NA,14,TRBV7-9,CASSLQRSGTEAFF,TGTGCCAGCAGCTTACAACGGTCGGGGACTGAAGCTTTCTTT
few,TRBJ1-1,TRBD1,13,TRBV10-2,CATATGGFTEAFF,TGCGCCACCGCGACAGGGGGGTTCACTGAAGCTTTCTTT
NA,TRBJ1-4,NA,15,TRBV4-1,CASSQTTFLNEKLFF,TGCGCCAGCAGCCAGACGACTTTTCTTAATGAAAAACTGTTTTTT
NA,TRBJ1-1,NA,15,TRBV6-5,CASSYDMYANTEAFF,TGTGCCAGCAGTTACGACATGTACGCGAACACTGAAGCTTTCTTT
NA,TRBJ2-5,TRBD1,14,TRBV6-2/TRBV6-3,CASSRQGGLETQYF,TGTGCCAGCAGTCGACAGGGGGGTTTAGAGACCCAGTACTTC
NA,TRBJ1-2,NA,13,TRBV6-5,CASRGSGTYGYTF,TGTGCCAGCAGGGGAAGCGGTACCTATGGCTACACCTTC
NA,TRBJ2-7,NA,13,TRBV11-2,CASGLTGSYEQYF,TGTGCCAGCGGATTAACAGGGTCCTACGAGCAGTACTTC
NA,TRBJ2-7,NA,13,TRBV5-1,CASSLAEFYEQYF,TGCGCCAGCAGCTTGGCAGAATTCTACGAGCAGTACTTC
NA,TRBJ2-2,NA,14,TRBV6-4,CASSDGQNTGELFF,TGTGCCAGCAGTGACGGACAAAACACCGGGGAGCTGTTTTTT
NA,TRBJ1-6,NA,13,TRBV13,CASSHGGNSPLHF,TGTGCCAGCAGCCACGGGGGGAATTCACCCCTCCACTTT
NA,TRBJ2-7,TRBD2,18,TRBV3-1/TRBV3-2,CASSQAGTAGGPGYEQYF,TGTGCCAGCAGCCAAGCGGGAACTGCGGGGGGGCCGGGGTACGAGCAGTACTTC
NA,TRBJ2-3,TRBD2,14,TRBV20-1,CSASPGLAGDTQYF,TGCAGTGCTAGTCCTGGACTAGCGGGGGATACGCAGTATTTT
NA,TRBJ1-6,TRBD1,15,TRBV18,CASSPRDRVGSPLHF,TGTGCCAGCTCACCGAGGGACAGGGTTGGTTCACCCCTCCACTTT
NA,TRBJ1-5,TRBD1,15,TRBV28,CASSLDRALGQPQHF,TGTGCCAGCAGTCTGGACAGGGCCTTAGGACAGCCCCAGCATTTT
NA,TRBJ1-6,NA,16,TRBV25-1,CASSAGYGNLLVPLHF,TGTGCCAGCAGTGCAGGTTACGGGAACCTCCTGGTACCCCTCCACTTT
NA,TRBJ2-7,TRBD1,15,TRBV6-5,CASRGRQGESYEQYF,TGTGCCAGCAGGGGCAGACAGGGAGAGTCCTACGAGCAGTACTTC
NA,TRBJ2-2,NA,13,TRBV30,CAWSVRGPGELFF,TGTGCCTGGAGTGTACGAGGCCCCGGGGAGCTGTTTTTT
NA,TRBJ2-7,TRBD1,15,TRBV2,CASSRYRGSSYEQYF,TGTGCCAGCAGTCGTTACAGGGGGAGCTCCTACGAGCAGTACTTC
NA,TRBJ2-1,TRBD2,16,TRBV4-1,CASSHRAGGQRNEQFF,TGCGCCAGCAGCCACAGAGCGGGGGGACAACGCAATGAGCAGTTCTTC
NA,TRBJ2-7,TRBD2,13,TRBV6-2/TRBV6-3,CASTPAGGNEQYF,TGTGCCAGCACCCCAGCGGGGGGGAACGAGCAGTACTTC
NA,TRBJ2-1,NA,13,TRBV7-9,CASSLRSGNEQFF,TGTGCCAGCAGCTTAAGGTCGGGCAATGAGCAGTTCTTC
NA,TRBJ2-1,TRBD1,16,TRBV19,CASTATGQGSRNEQFF,TGTGCCAGTACCGCGACGGGACAGGGATCCCGCAATGAGCAGTTCTTC
NA,TRBJ1-1,NA,12,TRBV5-6,CASSLFGHQAFF,TGTGCCAGCAGCTTGTTTGGACATCAAGCTTTCTTT
NA,TRBJ1-1,TRBD1,17,TRBV5-1,CASSRSGQGPMNTEAFF,TGCGCCAGCAGCAGGTCGGGACAGGGACCCATGAACACTGAAGCTTTCTTT
NA,TRBJ2-6,NA,15,TRBV29-1,CSVEERVGGANVLTF,TGCAGCGTTGAAGAACGGGTCGGCGGGGCCAACGTCCTGACTTTC
NA,TRBJ1-2,NA,15,TRBV19,CASSTQTGSNYGYTF,TGTGCCAGTAGTACCCAGACAGGATCTAACTATGGCTACACCTTC
once,TRBJ1-6,TRBD1,18,TRBV6-2/TRBV6-3,CASSTHWTGSSYNSPLHF,TGTGCCAGCAGTACCCATTGGACAGGCAGCTCCTATAATTCACCCCTCCACTTT
once,TRBJ1-2,TRBD1,17,TRBV30,CAWSVPFPWDRFYGYTF,TGTGCCTGGAGTGTCCCCTTCCCATGGGACAGGTTCTATGGCTACACCTTC
NA,TRBJ1-2,TRBD1,12,TRBV10-3,CAIDRGNYGYTF,TGTGCCATAGACAGGGGGAACTATGGCTACACCTTC
NA,TRBJ2-3,NA,14,TRBV6-4,CASSEVQGTDTQYF,TGTGCCAGCAGTGAAGTGCAGGGCACAGATACGCAGTATTTT
once,TRBJ2-7,TRBD1,13,TRBV9,CASGQGGSYEQYF,TGTGCCAGTGGACAGGGGGGTTCCTACGAGCAGTACTTC
NA,TRBJ2-5,NA,15,TRBV5-4,CASSLSPSEGETQYF,TGTGCCAGCAGCTTGAGTCCTAGCGAAGGCGAGACCCAGTACTTC